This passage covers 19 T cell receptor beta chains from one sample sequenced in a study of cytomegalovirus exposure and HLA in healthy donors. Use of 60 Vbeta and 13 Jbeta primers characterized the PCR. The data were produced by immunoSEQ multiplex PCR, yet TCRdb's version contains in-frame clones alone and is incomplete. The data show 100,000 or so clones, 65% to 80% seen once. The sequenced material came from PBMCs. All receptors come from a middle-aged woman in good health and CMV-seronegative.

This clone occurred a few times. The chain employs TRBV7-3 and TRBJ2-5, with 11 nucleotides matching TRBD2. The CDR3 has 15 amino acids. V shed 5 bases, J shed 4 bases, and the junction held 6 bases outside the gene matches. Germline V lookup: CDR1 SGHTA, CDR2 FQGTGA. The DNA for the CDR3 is TGTGCCAGCAGCGTTAGCGGGAGGGCCACAGAGACCCAGTACTTC. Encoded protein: CASSVSGRATETQYF. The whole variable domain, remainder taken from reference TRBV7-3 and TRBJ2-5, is GAGVSQTPSNKVTEKGKYVELRCDPISGHTALYWYRQSLGQGPEFLIYFQGTGAADDSGLPNDRFFAVRPEGSVSTLKIQRTERGDSAVYLCASSVSGRATETQYFGPGTRLLVL.

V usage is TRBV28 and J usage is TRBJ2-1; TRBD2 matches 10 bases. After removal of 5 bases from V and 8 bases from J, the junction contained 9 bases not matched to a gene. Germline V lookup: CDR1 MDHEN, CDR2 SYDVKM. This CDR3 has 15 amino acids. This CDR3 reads CASSPLLAGADEQFF. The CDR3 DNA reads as TGTGCCAGCAGTCCCCTCCTAGCGGGAGCGGATGAGCAGTTCTTC.

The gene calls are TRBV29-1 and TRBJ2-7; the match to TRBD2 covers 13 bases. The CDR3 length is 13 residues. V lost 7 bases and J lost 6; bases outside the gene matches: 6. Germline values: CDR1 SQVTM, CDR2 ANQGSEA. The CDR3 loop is CSALAGGRGEQYF. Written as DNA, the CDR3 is TGCAGCGCACTAGCGGGAGGGCGCGGCGAGCAGTACTTC.

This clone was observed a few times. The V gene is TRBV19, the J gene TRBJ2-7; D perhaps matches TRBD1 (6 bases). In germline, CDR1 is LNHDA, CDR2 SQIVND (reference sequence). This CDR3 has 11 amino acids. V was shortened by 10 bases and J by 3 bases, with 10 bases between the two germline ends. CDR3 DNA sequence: TGTGCCACAAGACAGGACTACGAGCAGTACTTC. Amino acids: CATRQDYEQYF.

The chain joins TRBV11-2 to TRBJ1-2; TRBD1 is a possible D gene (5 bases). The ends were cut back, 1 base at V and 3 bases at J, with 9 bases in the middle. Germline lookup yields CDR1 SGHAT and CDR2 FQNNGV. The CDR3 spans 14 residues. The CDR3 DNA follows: TGTGCCAGCAGCTTAGCTGGCAGGGACTATGGCTACACCTTC. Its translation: CASSLAGRDYGYTF.

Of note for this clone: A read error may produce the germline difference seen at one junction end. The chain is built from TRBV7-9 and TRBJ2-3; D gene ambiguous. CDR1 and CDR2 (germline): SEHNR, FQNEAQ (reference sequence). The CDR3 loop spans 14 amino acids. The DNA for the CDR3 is TGTTCCAGCAGCTTAGAAGCCTGGTCAGATACGCAGTATTTT. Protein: CSSSLEAWSDTQYF.

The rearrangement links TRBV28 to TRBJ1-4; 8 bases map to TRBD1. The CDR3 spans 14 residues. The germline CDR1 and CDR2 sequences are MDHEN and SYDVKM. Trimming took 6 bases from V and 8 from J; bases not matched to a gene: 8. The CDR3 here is CASSLDRVVEKLFF. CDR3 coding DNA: TGTGCCAGCAGCTTGGACAGGGTCGTCGAAAAACTGTTTTTT.

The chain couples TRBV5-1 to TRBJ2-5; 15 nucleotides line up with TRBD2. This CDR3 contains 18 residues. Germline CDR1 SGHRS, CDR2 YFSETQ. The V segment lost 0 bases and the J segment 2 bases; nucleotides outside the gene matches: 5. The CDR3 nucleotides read TGCGCCAGCAGCTTGGGGGGGACTAGCGGGGGGCAGCAAGAGACCCAGTACTTC. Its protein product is CASSLGGTSGGQQETQYF.

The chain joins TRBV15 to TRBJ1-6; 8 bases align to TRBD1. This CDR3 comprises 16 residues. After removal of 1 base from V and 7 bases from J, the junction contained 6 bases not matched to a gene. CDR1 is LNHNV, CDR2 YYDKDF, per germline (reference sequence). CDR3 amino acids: CATSRVPGGINSPLHF. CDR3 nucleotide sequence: TGTGCCACCAGCAGAGTTCCAGGGGGCATCAATTCACCCCTCCACTTT.

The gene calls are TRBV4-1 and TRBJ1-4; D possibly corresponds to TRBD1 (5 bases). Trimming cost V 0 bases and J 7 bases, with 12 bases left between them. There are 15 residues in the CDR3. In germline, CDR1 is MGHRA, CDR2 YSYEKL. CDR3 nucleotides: TGCGCCAGCAGCCAAGATCCGGCGGGGGTTGAAAAACTGTTTTTT. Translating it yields CASSQDPAGVEKLFF.

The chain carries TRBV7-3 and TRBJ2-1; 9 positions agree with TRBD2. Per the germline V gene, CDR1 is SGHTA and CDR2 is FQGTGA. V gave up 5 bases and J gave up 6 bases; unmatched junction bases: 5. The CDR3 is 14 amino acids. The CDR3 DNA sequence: TGTGCCAGCAGCCCGTTAGCGGGGGTCAATGAGCAGTTCTTC. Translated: CASSPLAGVNEQFF.

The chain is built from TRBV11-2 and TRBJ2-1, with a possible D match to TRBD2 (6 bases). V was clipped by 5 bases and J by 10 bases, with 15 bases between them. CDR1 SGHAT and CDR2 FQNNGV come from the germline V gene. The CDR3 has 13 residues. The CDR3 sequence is CASSGPGTLEQFF. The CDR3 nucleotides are TGTGCCAGCAGCGGACCCGGGACTCTAGAGCAGTTCTTC.

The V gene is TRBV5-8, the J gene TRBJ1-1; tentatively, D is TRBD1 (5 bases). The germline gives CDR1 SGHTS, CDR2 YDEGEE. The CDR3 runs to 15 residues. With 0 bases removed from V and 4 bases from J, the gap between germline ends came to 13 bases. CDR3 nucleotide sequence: TGTGCCAGCAGCTTGGCGGGCAGGGCCGGCACTGAAGCTTTCTTT. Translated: CASSLAGRAGTEAFF.

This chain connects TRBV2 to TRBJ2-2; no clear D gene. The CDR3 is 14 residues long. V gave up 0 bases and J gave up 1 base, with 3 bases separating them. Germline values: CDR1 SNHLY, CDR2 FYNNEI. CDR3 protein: CASSEAGNTGELFF. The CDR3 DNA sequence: TGTGCCAGCAGTGAAGCCGGGAACACCGGGGAGCTGTTTTTT.

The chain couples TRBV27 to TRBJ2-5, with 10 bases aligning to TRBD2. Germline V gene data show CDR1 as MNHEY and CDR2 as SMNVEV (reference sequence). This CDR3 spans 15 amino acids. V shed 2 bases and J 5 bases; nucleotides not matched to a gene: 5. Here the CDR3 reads CASSLRLAGVETQYF. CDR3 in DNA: TGTGCCAGCAGTTTAAGGCTAGCGGGAGTTGAGACCCAGTACTTC.

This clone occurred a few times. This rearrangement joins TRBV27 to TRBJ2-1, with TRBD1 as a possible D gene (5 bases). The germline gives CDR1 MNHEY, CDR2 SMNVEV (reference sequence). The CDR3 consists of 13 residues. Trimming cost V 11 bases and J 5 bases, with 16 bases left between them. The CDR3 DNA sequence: TGTGCCCCCCAGGGTGCAAGCGACAATGAGCAGTTCTTC. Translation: CAPQGASDNEQFF.

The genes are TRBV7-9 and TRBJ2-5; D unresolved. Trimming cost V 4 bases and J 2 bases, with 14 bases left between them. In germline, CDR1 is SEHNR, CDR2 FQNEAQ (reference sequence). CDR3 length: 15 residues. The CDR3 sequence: CASSSVPVLQETQYF. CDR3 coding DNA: TGTGCCAGCAGCTCTGTACCGGTCCTACAAGAGACCCAGTACTTC. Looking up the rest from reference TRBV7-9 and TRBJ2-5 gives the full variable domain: DTGVSQNPRHKITKRGQNVTFRCDPISEHNRLYWYRQTLGQGPEFLTYFQNEAQLEKSRLLSDRFSAERPKGSFSTLEIQRTEQGDSAMYLCASSSVPVLQETQYFGPGTRLLVL.

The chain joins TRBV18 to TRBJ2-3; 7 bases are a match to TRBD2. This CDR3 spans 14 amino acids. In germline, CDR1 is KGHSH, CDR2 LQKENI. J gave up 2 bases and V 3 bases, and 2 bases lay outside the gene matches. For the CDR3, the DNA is TGTGCCAGCTCACCTGGGACTATCACAGATACGCAGTATTTT. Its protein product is CASSPGTITDTQYF.

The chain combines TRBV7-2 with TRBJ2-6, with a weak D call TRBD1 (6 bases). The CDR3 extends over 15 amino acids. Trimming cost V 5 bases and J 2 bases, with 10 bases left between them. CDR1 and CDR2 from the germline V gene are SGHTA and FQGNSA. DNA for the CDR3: TGTGCCAGCAGCCGTACAGGGACTGGGGCCAACGTCCTGACTTTC. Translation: CASSRTGTGANVLTF. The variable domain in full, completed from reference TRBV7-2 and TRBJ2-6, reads GAGVSQSPSNKVTEKGKDVELRCDPISGHTALYWYRQSLGQGLEFLIYFQGNSAPDKSGLPSDRFSAERTGGSVSTLTIQRTQQEDSAVYLCASSRTGTGANVLTFGAGSRLTVL.